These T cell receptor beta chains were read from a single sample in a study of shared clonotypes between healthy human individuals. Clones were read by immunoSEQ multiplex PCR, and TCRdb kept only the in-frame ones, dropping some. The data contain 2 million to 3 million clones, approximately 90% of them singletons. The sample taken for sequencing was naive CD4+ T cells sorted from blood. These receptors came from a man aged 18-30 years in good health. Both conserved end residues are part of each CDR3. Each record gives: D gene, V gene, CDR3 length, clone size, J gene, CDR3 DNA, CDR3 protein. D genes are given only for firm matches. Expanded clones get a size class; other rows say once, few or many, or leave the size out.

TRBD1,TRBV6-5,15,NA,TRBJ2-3,TGTGCCAGCAGCCCCGGGACAGGGCACACAGATACGCAGTATTTT,CASSPGTGHTDTQYF
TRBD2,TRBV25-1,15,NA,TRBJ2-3,TGTGCCAGCAGTGGCCGGACTAGCGTAACAGATACGCAGTATTTT,CASSGRTSVTDTQYF
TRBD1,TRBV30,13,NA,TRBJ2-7,TGTGCCGGGATCCAGGGGGTTGCCTACGAGCAGTACTTC,CAGIQGVAYEQYF
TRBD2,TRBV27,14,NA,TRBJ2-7,TGTGCCAGCAGGGGACTAGCGGCGACCTACGAGCAGTACTTC,CASRGLAATYEQYF
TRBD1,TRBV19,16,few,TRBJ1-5,TGTGCCAGTAGTACGGCAGGGGGCGTGAGCAATCAGCCCCAGCATTTT,CASSTAGGVSNQPQHF
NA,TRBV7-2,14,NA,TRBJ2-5,TGTGCCAGCAGCTTAAACAGAGACCAAGAGACCCAGTACTTC,CASSLNRDQETQYF
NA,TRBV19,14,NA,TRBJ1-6,TGTGCCAGTAGCCGAAACTCAGAGAATTCACCCCTCCACTTT,CASSRNSENSPLHF
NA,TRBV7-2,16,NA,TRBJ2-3,TGTGCCAGCAGCTTAGCGCGACTAACCAATACAGATACGCAGTATTTT,CASSLARLTNTDTQYF
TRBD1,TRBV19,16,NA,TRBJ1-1,TGTGCCAGTAGTCCAAAGGACAGGGGGCGGCGGACTGAAGCTTTCTTT,CASSPKDRGRRTEAFF
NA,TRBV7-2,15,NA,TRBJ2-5,TGTGCCAGCAGCTTAGGGGGGAGGAACCAAGAGACCCAGTACTTC,CASSLGGRNQETQYF
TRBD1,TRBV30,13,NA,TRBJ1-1,TGTGCCTGGAGTGGGACAGGGGGCACTGAAGCTTTCTTT,CAWSGTGGTEAFF